Presented here are 8 T cell receptor beta chains from one specimen sequenced in a study of T cells in women clearing cervical HPV infection. Using immunoSEQ multiplex PCR, the repertoire was profiled, and TCRdb retains in-frame clones only, with some absent. This sample's table reports over 30,000 clones. Sequencing was done on a sample of blood buffy coat. These TCRs come from a woman between 18 and 69 years old with a cervical HPV16 infection that either progressed to CIN3+ or cleared (not recorded which).

Points on this clone: The read ends 3 residues early relative to the CDR3; the germline J gene fills the gap. V is TRBV13 and J is TRBJ2-7; 9 bases agree with TRBD1. CDR3 length: 17 residues. CDR1 and CDR2 (germline): PRHDT, FYEKMQ (reference sequence). The V gene end was trimmed by 1 base and the J gene end by 2 bases; junction bases not matched to a gene: 9. CDR3 in amino acids: CASSLARRDRATYEQYF. CDR3 bases read: TGTGCCAGCAGCTTAGCCCGCCGGGACAGGGCGACCTACGAG. Drawing the rest from reference TRBV13 and TRBJ2-7, the complete variable domain is AAGVIQSPRHLIKEKRETATLKCYPIPRHDTVYWYQQGPGQDPQFLISFYEKMQSDKGSIPDRFSAQQFSDYHSELNMSSLELGDSALYFCASSLARRDRATYEQYFGPGTRLTVT.

For this clone: The read comes to an end 3 residues before the CDR3 does, leaving the germline J gene to fill in the end. The chain has TRBV7-2 and TRBJ2-4; D may be TRBD2 (6 bases). CDR3 size: 15 residues. The germline V gene encodes CDR1 SGHTA and CDR2 FQGNSA. The CDR3 sequence is CASSSVSRTNYGQYF. CDR3 DNA (partial): TGTGCCAGCAGCTCCGTCAGTAGGACTAACTATGGT.

In regard to this clone: The observed sequence ends 3 residues before the CDR3 terminus, with the missing tail filled in from the germline J gene. This sequence joins TRBV18 and TRBJ2-4, with 9 bases matching TRBD1. The CDR3 loop spans 13 amino acids. CDR1 and CDR2 (germline): KGHSH, LQKENI. CDR3 bases read: TGTGCCAGCTCACCAGGGACAGGGTATGGT. Its protein is CASSPGTGYG. The CDR3 in its entirety is CASSPGTGYGQYF.

About this clone itself: The CDR3 end lies 3 residues beyond the end of the read and is filled in from the germline J gene. The V gene is TRBV7-9, the J gene TRBJ2-5; a possible D gene is TRBD1 (6 bases). Per the germline V gene, CDR1 is SEHNR and CDR2 is FQNEAQ (reference sequence). This CDR3 is 15 amino acids long. Trimming cost V 2 bases and J 1 base, with 11 bases left between them. The CDR3: CASSLMGDIQETQYF. Partial CDR3 DNA: TGTGCCAGCAGCTTAATGGGGGACATCCAAGAGACC.

Concerning this clone: The CDR3 end is not reached by the read, which stops 3 residues before it; the germline J gene fills it in. This sequence joins TRBV29-1 and TRBJ1-1; possibly TRBD1 for D (5 bases). The CDR3 consists of 12 residues. V gave up 4 bases and J gave up 3 bases, with 9 bases separating them. Germline assignment: CDR1 SQVTM and CDR2 ANQGSEA. The sequenced CDR3 bases are TGCAGCGTTGTGGGGGGGGACACTGAA. Its translation: CSVVGGDTE. The CDR3 in its entirety is CSVVGGDTEAFF.

Regarding this clone: The sequenced fragment ends 3 residues before the CDR3 boundary, so the rest is inferred from the germline J gene. The genes are TRBV2 and TRBJ2-1; no definite D call. The length of the CDR3 is 16 residues. With 4 bases removed from V and 4 bases from J, the gap between germline ends came to 17 bases. The germline CDR1 and CDR2 sequences are SNHLY and FYNNEI. The CDR3 bases that were read are TGTGCCAGCAGTGTGAGATCACAGATGGGTTACAATGAG. This translates into CASSVRSQMGYNE. The complete CDR3 protein is CASSVRSQMGYNEQFF.

Concerning this clone: Sequencing ends 3 residues short of the CDR3 end; the germline J gene provides the rest. The chain recombines TRBV19 with TRBJ1-2; the D gene is possibly TRBD1 (5 bases). There are 14 residues in the CDR3. Germline values: CDR1 LNHDA, CDR2 SQIVND (reference sequence). CDR3 DNA, as far as it was read: TGTGCCAGTAGTATGTTGGCGGGGACGGACGAC. Residues: CASSMLAGTDD. The whole CDR3 region reads CASSMLAGTDDYTF.

Worth noting for this clone: The read ends 3 residues early relative to the CDR3; the germline J gene fills the gap. The V call is TRBV15, the J call TRBJ2-7; TRBD1 matches at 7 bases. The CDR3 spans 14 residues. J was trimmed by 3 bases and V by 5 bases; bases with no gene match: 7. The germline gives CDR1 LNHNV, CDR2 YYDKDF (reference sequence). The CDR3 bases that were read are TGTGCCACCAGCCCGGGACAGAGCGGCTACGAG. This sequence encodes CATSPGQSGYE. The full CDR3 reads CATSPGQSGYEQYF.